Below are 28 T cell receptor beta chains sequenced from a single sample in a study of cytomegalovirus exposure and HLA in healthy donors. The PCR contained 60 Vbeta and 13 Jbeta primers. The data were produced by immunoSEQ multiplex PCR, yet TCRdb's version contains in-frame clones alone and is incomplete. The sample includes about 150,000 clones, roughly three quarters of them seen just once. The sample consisted of PBMCs. Receptors originate from a man under 40 in good health and CMV-seropositive.

The rearrangement joins TRBV10-3 to TRBJ2-1; 14 bases line up with TRBD2. Trimming removed 4 bases from V and 8 bases from J; junction bases left unmatched: 7. The CDR3 is 16 amino acids. Germline V gene lookup returns CDR1 ENHRY and CDR2 SYGVKD. The CDR3 DNA reads TGTGCCATCAGTGGTAGACTAGCGGGAGGGCCGGATGAGCAGTTCTTC. Its protein is CAISGRLAGGPDEQFF.

This clone was seen more than once but under ten times. The chain carries TRBV5-1 and TRBJ2-1, with 13 bases identical to TRBD2. CDR1 SGHRS and CDR2 YFSETQ come from the germline V gene. V dropped 2 bases and J dropped 7; count of bases not matched to a gene: 9. The CDR3 extends over 17 amino acids. CDR3 amino acids: CASSLLAGGPGLNEQFF. Here the CDR3 DNA reads TGCGCCAGCAGCTTACTAGCGGGAGGGCCGGGTTTGAATGAGCAGTTCTTC.

The rearrangement joins TRBV21-1 to TRBJ1-2; no check of the table's D call, TRBD1, against the DNA was made. TRBV21-1 is a pseudogene. CDR3 length equals 13 residues. Here the CDR3 reads CASSKGARKGYTF. DNA of the CDR3: TGTGCCAGCAGCAAAGGGGCTCGAAAAGGCTACACCTTC.

This clone was detected a few times. V gene TRBV5-4 combines with J gene TRBJ1-1, with 9 bases identical to TRBD1. CDR1 and CDR2 (germline): SGHNT, YYREEE (reference sequence). The CDR3 is made up of 13 amino acids. V gave up 4 bases and J gave up 5 bases; unmatched junction bases: 3. CDR3 loop: CASSMDRGTEAFF. For the CDR3, the DNA is TGTGCCAGCAGCATGGACAGGGGTACTGAAGCTTTCTTT.

The chain recombines TRBV6-6 with TRBJ2-1, with 7 positions matching TRBD1. V trimming: 0 bases; J trimming: 5 bases; junction bases outside the gene matches: 4. Germline loops: CDR1 MNHNY, CDR2 SVGAGI (reference sequence). CDR3 length: 15 residues. CDR3 DNA sequence: TGTGCCAGCAGTTACTCAGGGGACAGCAACAATGAGCAGTTCTTC. This encodes CASSYSGDSNNEQFF.

This chain uses TRBV27 with TRBJ2-7; 8 nucleotides agree with TRBD2. The germline CDR1 and CDR2 sequences are MNHEY and SMNVEV (reference sequence). The CDR3 is made up of 15 amino acids. The V segment lost 5 bases and the J segment 3 bases; nucleotides outside the gene matches: 9. CDR3 sequence: CASSPREGRVYEQYF. DNA for the CDR3: TGTGCCAGCAGTCCCCGGGAGGGAAGGGTCTACGAGCAGTACTTC.

The chain is built from TRBV5-6 and TRBJ1-1, with 9 positions matching TRBD1. Germline V gene sequence: CDR1 SGHDT, CDR2 YYEEEE. V trimming: 1 base; J trimming: 0 bases; junction bases outside the gene matches: 7. CDR3 length: 17 residues. The CDR3 reads CASSLRTNRGLNTEAFF. The CDR3 region has the DNA TGTGCCAGCAGCTTGCGGACTAACAGGGGGCTGAACACTGAAGCTTTCTTT.

This clone was detected once. The rearrangement joins TRBV9 to TRBJ2-1; 9 positions agree with TRBD2. The CDR3 totals 16 residues. Trimming took 0 bases from V and 7 from J; bases not matched to a gene: 8. Germline CDR1 is SGDLS and CDR2 is YYNGEE. The CDR3, as DNA: TGTGCCAGCAGCGTAGGGAGCGGGGGGCCTGGGAATGAGCAGTTCTTC. Encoded protein: CASSVGSGGPGNEQFF.

This clone was seen more than once but under ten times. V gene TRBV7-3 combines with J gene TRBJ1-4; possibly TRBD1 for D (5 bases). Germline V CDR1 and CDR2: SGHTA, FQGTGA. V lost 6 bases, J lost 5 bases, and 13 bases lay in between. The length of the CDR3 is 14 residues. The CDR3 DNA is TGTGCCAGCAGGGGGGGGACTAAGAATGAAAAACTGTTTTTT. Amino acid sequence: CASRGGTKNEKLFF.

The genes are TRBV11-1 and TRBJ1-4; D perhaps matches TRBD1 (5 bases). V was pared by 2 bases and J by 7 bases, with 5 bases between. Per germline, CDR1 SGHAT and CDR2 FQDESV (reference sequence). The CDR3 is 12 amino acids. CDR3 DNA: TGTGCCAGCAGCTTAAGGGGTGAAAAACTGTTTTTT. It translates to CASSLRGEKLFF.

The chain employs TRBV13 and TRBJ2-5; 7 nucleotides match TRBD1. The assigned J gene may be wrong: the sequence end matches TRBJ2-7 better. The CDR3 covers 15 residues. Germline V gene lookup returns CDR1 PRHDT and CDR2 FYEKMQ (reference sequence). The CDR3 region has the DNA TGTGCCAGCAGCGTTCATTCCGGACAGGCCTACGAGCAGTACTTC. Its protein product is CASSVHSGQAYEQYF.

CDR3 DNA: TGTGCCAGCAGTTCCGGCGGGAGGGTTAATGAGCAGTTCTTC. Amino acids: CASSSGGRVNEQFF. The V and J genes are TRBV6-6 and TRBJ2-1; 9 nucleotides agree with TRBD2. The CDR3 totals 14 residues. The germline CDR1 and CDR2 sequences are MNHNY and SVGAGI (reference sequence). V lost 4 bases and J lost 7; bases outside the gene matches: 5.

This chain joins TRBV19 and TRBJ2-1, with 11 bases aligning to TRBD2. The germline V gene has CDR1 LNHDA and CDR2 SQIVND (reference sequence). This CDR3 is 19 amino acids long. CDR3 DNA sequence: TGTGCAAGCATCGGGGCTAGCGGGGGGCCGGCAACCTCCTACAATGAGCAGTTCTTC. Its translation: CASIGASGGPATSYNEQFF.

This chain connects TRBV5-1 to TRBJ1-4; possibly TRBD1 for D (5 bases). The V end was cut by 2 bases, the J end by 2 bases, with 7 bases between. CDR3 length: 14 residues. From germline, CDR1 is SGHRS and CDR2 YFSETQ. CDR3 sequence (DNA): TGCGCCAGCAGCTTCGGGGGGACTAATGAAAAACTGTTTTTT. This codes for CASSFGGTNEKLFF.

This clone has just a few counts. The chain uses TRBV6-6 and TRBJ2-2; 8 nucleotides match TRBD1. There are 16 residues in the CDR3. The junction had 12 bases not matched to a gene; V was cut back by 7 bases and J by 5 bases. The V gene's germline CDR1 is MNHNY and CDR2 SVGAGI (reference sequence). CDR3 region: CASTQGHTGGTGELFF. The CDR3 DNA reads as TGTGCCAGCACCCAAGGTCATACAGGGGGGACCGGGGAGCTGTTTTTT.

The rearrangement links TRBV11-3 to TRBJ2-7; D remains unclear. Germline loops: CDR1 SGHNT, CDR2 YENEEA. Trimming removed 5 bases at V and 6 bases at J, with 17 bases between. This CDR3 has 14 amino acids. The CDR3 nucleotides are TGTGCCAGCAGCGGAGACGGATCCGCCGGCGAGCAGTACTTC. This gives the protein CASSGDGSAGEQYF.

CDR3 nucleotide sequence: TGCAGTGTTCGGGAAGAGACCCAGTACTTC. It is translated as CSVREETQYF. The rearrangement joins TRBV20-1 to TRBJ2-5; D uncertain. CDR3 size: 10 residues. CDR1 DFQATT and CDR2 SNEGSKA come from the germline V gene (reference sequence). V dropped 7 bases and J dropped 3 bases, with 6 bases sitting between them.

V usage is TRBV4-2 and J usage is TRBJ2-7; the match to TRBD2 covers 11 bases. Unmatched junction bases numbered 2, after V lost 1 base and J lost 3 bases. CDR1 LGHNA and CDR2 YNFKEQ come from the germline V gene. CDR3 length: 15 amino acids. The DNA of the CDR3 is TGTGCCAGCAGCCAAGCAACTAGCGGGGGCTACGAGCAGTACTTC. Its translation is CASSQATSGGYEQYF.

A word on this clone: Other DNA sequences of this sample code for an identical CDR3. The chain combines TRBV11-2 with TRBJ1-4, with D tentatively TRBD1 (5 bases). V was pared by 1 base and J by 7 bases, with 13 bases between. CDR3 length equals 15 residues. Germline values: CDR1 SGHAT, CDR2 FQNNGV. The CDR3 reads CASSLVPIQGEKLFF. The DNA of the CDR3 is TGTGCCAGCAGCTTAGTCCCTATCCAGGGTGAAAAACTGTTTTTT.

V and J are TRBV27 and TRBJ2-7; D is possibly TRBD2 (5 bases). The germline V gene encodes CDR1 MNHEY and CDR2 SMNVEV (reference sequence). V dropped 6 bases and J dropped 3 bases, with 12 bases sitting between them. CDR3 size: 13 residues. The CDR3 DNA is TGTGCCAGCAGCCCCAACCGGGGCTACGAGCAGTACTTC. This translates into CASSPNRGYEQYF.

The chain couples TRBV6-5 to TRBJ1-5; 9 bases align to TRBD1. This CDR3 spans 14 amino acids. Germline values: CDR1 MNHEY, CDR2 SVGAGI. V shed 6 bases, J shed 7 bases, and the junction held 7 bases outside the gene matches. The CDR3 DNA reads as TGTGCCAGCAGCCCGGACAGGGGACGGCAGCCCCAGCATTTT. Translated, it gives CASSPDRGRQPQHF.

This chain links TRBV21-1 with TRBJ2-7; the table calls TRBD1, which could not be checked here. TRBV21-1 constitutes a pseudogene. The CDR3 loop spans 14 amino acids. The CDR3 DNA is TGTGCCAGCAGCAAAAATGGGACAGGGTCCAAGCAGTACTTC. Translating it yields CASSKNGTGSKQYF.

The J gene is TRBJ1-1, the V gene TRBV19; 8 bases are shared with TRBD1. The V and J ends lost 5 bases and 4 bases, in that order; junction bases with no gene match: 9. CDR3 size: 15 residues. From germline, CDR1 is LNHDA and CDR2 SQIVND (reference sequence). CDR3 bases: TGTGCCAGTAGTCTTCAGGGGGCAGGAGGCACTGAAGCTTTCTTT. It translates to CASSLQGAGGTEAFF. The variable domain in full, with the rest retrieved from reference TRBV19 and TRBJ1-1, is DGGITQSPKYLFRKEGQNVTLSCEQNLNHDAMYWYRQDPGQGLRLIYYSQIVNDFQKGDIAEGYSVSREKKESFPLTVTSAQKNPTAFYLCASSLQGAGGTEAFFGQGTRLTVV.

This chain joins TRBV7-3 and TRBJ2-1, with D perhaps TRBD1 (5 bases). There are 15 residues in the CDR3. From germline, CDR1 is SGHTA and CDR2 FQGTGA. Trimming took 5 bases from V and 4 from J, leaving 15 bases between them. The CDR3 coding sequence is TGTGCCAGCAGCCCTCAGGGCTCCTCATACAATGAGCAGTTCTTC. Residues: CASSPQGSSYNEQFF. Full variable domain (missing parts from reference TRBV7-3 and TRBJ2-1): GAGVSQTPSNKVTEKGKYVELRCDPISGHTALYWYRQSLGQGPEFLIYFQGTGAADDSGLPNDRFFAVRPEGSVSTLKIQRTERGDSAVYLCASSPQGSSYNEQFFGPGTRLTVL.

V is TRBV18 and J is TRBJ2-1; D not certain. Trimming removed 2 bases at V and 4 bases at J, with 15 bases between. The length of the CDR3 is 16 residues. CDR1 and CDR2 from the germline V gene are KGHSH and LQKENI. The CDR3 loop is CASSPEQLLPYNEQFF. The CDR3 nucleotides read TGTGCCAGCTCACCAGAACAGCTCCTTCCTTACAATGAGCAGTTCTTC.

There are a few counts of this clone. This chain connects TRBV18 to TRBJ2-1, with no clear D. CDR1 and CDR2 (germline): KGHSH, LQKENI. The CDR3 covers 14 residues. Trimming shortened V by 3 bases and J by 2 bases, and 8 bases separated the two germline ends. CDR3 in amino acids: CASSPGGAYNEQFF. CDR3 bases: TGTGCCAGCTCACCCGGTGGTGCCTACAATGAGCAGTTCTTC.

The chain has TRBV19 and TRBJ2-3; 12 nucleotides line up with TRBD2. The ends lost 10 bases at V and 4 bases at J; junction bases unmatched: 6. CDR3 size: 14 residues. Germline loops: CDR1 LNHDA, CDR2 SQIVND (reference sequence). The DNA of the CDR3 is TGTGCCACTCGGACTAGCGGGAAAGCAGATACGCAGTATTTT. The encoded protein is CATRTSGKADTQYF. Combining the CDR3 with reference TRBV19 and TRBJ2-3 gives the whole variable domain DGGITQSPKYLFRKEGQNVTLSCEQNLNHDAMYWYRQDPGQGLRLIYYSQIVNDFQKGDIAEGYSVSREKKESFPLTVTSAQKNPTAFYLCATRTSGKADTQYFGPGTRLTVL.

Only one count was recorded for this clone. The rearrangement links TRBV5-4 to TRBJ1-2; 7 bases fit TRBD1. The V gene end was trimmed by 0 bases and the J gene end by 7 bases; junction bases not matched to a gene: 15. CDR3 length: 17 amino acids. The germline CDR1 and CDR2 sequences are SGHNT and YYREEE (reference sequence). The CDR3 sequence: CASSLGSPGQTLSGYTF. Here the CDR3 DNA reads TGTGCCAGCAGCTTGGGTTCTCCGGGACAGACTTTAAGTGGCTACACCTTC.